These 8 T cell receptor beta chains share one sample of origin, sequenced in a study of blood T cell repertoires in COVID-19 (dated by TCRdb to the early 2020s). The protocol used for the library was the immunoSEQ multiplex PCR assay. TCRdb took this table from immuneACCESS and kept in-frame rearrangements with V and J called. Such tables lack part of the clones; where checked against another copy, unresolved V genes explain under half of the gap, and the rest is unexplained. This sample lists about 400,000 clones; more than 70% were detected once. The ten largest account for roughly 1.2% of the sample. Sequenced material: peripheral blood. These receptors were obtained from a man in his forties with acute or convalescent COVID-19.

The chain employs TRBV4-1 and TRBJ2-7; 7 bases are a match to TRBD1. V was pared by 3 bases and J by 0 bases, with 2 bases of the junction left unmatched. The length of the CDR3 is 14 residues. Germline V gene lookup returns CDR1 MGHRA and CDR2 YSYEKL. CDR3 in amino acids: CASSHPGGSYEQYF. CDR3 DNA: TGCGCCAGCAGCCACCCAGGGGGCTCCTACGAGCAGTACTTC.

The rearrangement joins TRBV5-6 to TRBJ1-1; D call uncertain. CDR3 size: 16 residues. Looked up from germline, CDR1 is SGHDT and CDR2 is YYEEEE. Trimming shortened V by 0 bases and J by 0 bases, and 12 bases separated the two germline ends. The CDR3 DNA reads as TGTGCCAGCAGCTTGGATCAGTTATCCATGAACACTGAAGCTTTCTTT. Protein product: CASSLDQLSMNTEAFF.

The chain employs TRBV7-3 and TRBJ1-1; D is undetermined. V dropped 1 base and J dropped 2 bases, with 8 bases sitting between them. Germline CDR1 is SGHTA and CDR2 is FQGTGA. The CDR3 is 14 residues long. The CDR3 loop reads CASSLNGLNTEAFF. As DNA, the CDR3 is TGTGCCAGCAGCTTAAATGGACTCAACACTGAAGCTTTCTTT.

The chain links TRBV27 to TRBJ1-6; tentative D call: TRBD1 (6 bases). V shed 6 bases and J shed 0 bases, with 12 bases lying between them. The CDR3 is 16 amino acids. Germline loops: CDR1 MNHEY, CDR2 SMNVEV (reference sequence). In DNA form, the CDR3 reads TGTGCCAGCAGGGAGAGGGGGGGCTCCTATAATTCACCCCTCCACTTT. Protein: CASRERGGSYNSPLHF.

The chain recombines TRBV2 with TRBJ2-3, with 10 bases lining up with TRBD2. J lost 1 base, V lost 10 bases, and 11 bases had no gene match. Germline V gene lookup returns CDR1 SNHLY and CDR2 FYNNEI. The CDR3 contains 16 residues. The CDR3 here is CATSSGREWGTDTQYF. DNA of the CDR3: TGTGCCACCTCAAGCGGGAGGGAGTGGGGCACAGATACGCAGTATTTT.

The chain employs TRBV30 and TRBJ2-6, with D perhaps matching TRBD1 (6 bases). The CDR3 totals 18 residues. CDR1 and CDR2 (germline): GTSNPN, SVGIG (reference sequence). With 0 bases removed from V and 0 bases from J, the gap between germline ends came to 15 bases. CDR3 loop: CAWSVLGQGISGANVLTF. CDR3 bases: TGTGCCTGGAGTGTACTGGGACAAGGCATCTCTGGGGCCAACGTCCTGACTTTC.

This clone was seen only once. This chain joins TRBV9 and TRBJ1-2, with 10 bases fitting TRBD1. Trimming took 9 bases from V and 8 from J; bases not matched to a gene: 13. The CDR3 runs to 14 residues. In germline, CDR1 is SGDLS, CDR2 YYNGEE. The chain's CDR3 is CAKGPGQGSGGYTF. Written as DNA, the CDR3 is TGTGCCAAGGGACCGGGACAGGGGTCGGGCGGCTACACCTTC.

Here the CDR3 reads CASSLFREYGYTF. CDR3 DNA: TGTGCCAGCAGCTTGTTCAGGGAATATGGCTACACCTTC. The chain has TRBV5-4 and TRBJ1-2; a possible D gene is TRBD1 (5 bases). V was trimmed by 1 base and J by 5 bases, leaving 9 bases between them. The CDR3 runs to 13 residues. CDR1 and CDR2 from the germline V gene are SGHNT and YYREEE (reference sequence).